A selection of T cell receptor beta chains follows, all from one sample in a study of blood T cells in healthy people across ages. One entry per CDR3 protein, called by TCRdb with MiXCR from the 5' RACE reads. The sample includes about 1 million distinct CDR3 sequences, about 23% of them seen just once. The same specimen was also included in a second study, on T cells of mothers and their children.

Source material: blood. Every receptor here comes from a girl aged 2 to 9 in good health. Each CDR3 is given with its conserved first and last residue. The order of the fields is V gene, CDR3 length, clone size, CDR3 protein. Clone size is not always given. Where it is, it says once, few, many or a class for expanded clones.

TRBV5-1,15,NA,CASSTQTGEFNEQFF
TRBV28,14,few,CASNTGTPWNIQYF
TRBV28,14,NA,CASNPNLAADTQYF
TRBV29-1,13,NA,CSGDYSSYNEQFF
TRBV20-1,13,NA,CSASRQGRDEQFF
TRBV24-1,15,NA,CATSDLGDYYNEQFF
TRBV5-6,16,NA,CASSSMRASSYNEQFF
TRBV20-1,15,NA,CSAVKTGGSFYEQYF
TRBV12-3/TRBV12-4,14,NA,CASSFEDSGNTIYF
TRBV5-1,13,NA,CASSLGGAYEQFF
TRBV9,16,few,CASSDGQGLSQETQYF
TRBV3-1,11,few,CASSQLDGYTF
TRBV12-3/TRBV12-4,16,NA,CASSSYQGDGANVLTF
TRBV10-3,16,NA,CAIGERREQGSDTQYF
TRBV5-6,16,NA,CASSLASGGVAGELFF
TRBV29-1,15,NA,CSVTGVELLNTEAFF
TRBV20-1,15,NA,CSASQETDSQETQYF
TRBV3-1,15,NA,CASSLSGQGGGKLFF
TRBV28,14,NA,CASSLEGGWSKQFF
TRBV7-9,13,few,CASSFRSTYEQYF
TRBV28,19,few,CASSSITLEAGQGWNEQFF
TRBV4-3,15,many,CASSQRLEATGELFF
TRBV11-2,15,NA,CASSLEATRTDTQYF
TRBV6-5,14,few,CASRPWTPNTEAFF
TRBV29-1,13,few,CSVRGSGGYEQYF
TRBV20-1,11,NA,CSARFGETQYF
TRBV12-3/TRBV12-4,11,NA,CAIRQKGEQYF
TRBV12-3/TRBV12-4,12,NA,CASSFGLHEQYF
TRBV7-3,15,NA,CASSSDGVPNNEQFF
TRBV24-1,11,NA,CASESGDTQYF
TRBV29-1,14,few,CRGVEGDRGHEQYF
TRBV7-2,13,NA,CASSFLGMGEQFF
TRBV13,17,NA,CASSSPLAGRSTDTQYF
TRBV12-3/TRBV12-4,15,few,CASSLGQGLGTPLHF
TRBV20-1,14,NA,CSARDRRAGTEQFF
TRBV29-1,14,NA,CSVDALVSADTQHF
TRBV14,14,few,CASSQVGGTYGYTF
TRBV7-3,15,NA,CASSYHGQAHYEQYF
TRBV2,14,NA,CASKAGTHTGELFF
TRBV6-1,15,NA,CASSEGGHSYNEQFF
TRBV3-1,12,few,CASRVDRETQYF
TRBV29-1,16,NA,CSVEGSGWTPRNEQFF
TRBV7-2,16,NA,CASSLAGNAVENIQYF
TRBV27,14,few,CASSLGRSLFEQYF
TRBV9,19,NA,CASSPRPGQTYSGANVLTF
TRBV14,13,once,CASSPSLEYEQYF
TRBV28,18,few,CASTGTSGRAGTHNEQFF
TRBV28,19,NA,CASSLKLPQREGSYNEQFF
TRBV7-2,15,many,CASSVTSGGSDTQYF
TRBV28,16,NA,CASTKLPGTETYEQYF
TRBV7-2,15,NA,CASSLSPTGRYEQFF
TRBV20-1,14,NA,CSASLLVNTGELFF
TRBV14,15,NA,CASSQGQWVRETQYF
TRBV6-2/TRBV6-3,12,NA,CASSYLGSEAFF
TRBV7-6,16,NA,CASSSTSGGLLNIQYF
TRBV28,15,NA,CASSLSLPTVETQYF
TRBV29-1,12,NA,CSVEEAGNEQFF
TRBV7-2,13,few,CASSPIPRYEQYF